These 7 T cell receptor beta chains share one sample of origin, sequenced in a study of blood T cell repertoires in COVID-19. The method was immunoSEQ multiplex PCR; TCRdb's version includes in-frame clones alone and lacks a portion of them. Of 88,000 or so clones detected, about 83% appear once; the ten largest clones hold roughly 9%. Source material: peripheral blood. Receptor source: a human donor in a cohort sampled during active COVID-19.

V usage is TRBV10-3 and J usage is TRBJ2-5, with D perhaps TRBD1 (6 bases). Trimming removed 0 bases from V and 2 bases from J, with 7 bases in between. The CDR3 length is 14 residues. CDR1 is ENHRY, CDR2 SYGVKD, per germline. The CDR3 coding sequence is TGTGCCATCAGTGAGTCGCAGGGGCAAGAGACCCAGTACTTC. Amino acid sequence: CAISESQGQETQYF.

The chain joins TRBV2 to TRBJ1-4; possibly TRBD1 for D (6 bases). CDR3 length: 15 amino acids. Trimming pared 8 bases from V and 0 bases from J, leaving 13 bases between. CDR1 and CDR2 (germline): SNHLY, FYNNEI. The CDR3 DNA follows: TGTGCCAGCGTGGGGGGGCGGGCAACTAATGAAAAACTGTTTTTT. Translation gives CASVGGRATNEKLFF.

This chain links TRBV6-1 with TRBJ2-5, with 13 bases identical to TRBD2. The CDR3 is 17 residues long. The germline gives CDR1 MNHNS, CDR2 SASEGT. Trimming cost V 0 bases and J 5 bases; bases outside gene matches: 6. CDR3 in amino acids: CASSEAPRLAGGETQYF. For the CDR3, the DNA is TGTGCCAGCAGTGAAGCCCCCCGACTAGCGGGAGGTGAGACCCAGTACTTC.

The CDR3 is CASSYQGLQEETQYF. The CDR3 bases are TGTGCCAGCAGTTATCAGGGGCTGCAGGAAGAGACCCAGTACTTC. The chain recombines TRBV5-8 with TRBJ2-5; tentative D call: TRBD1 (6 bases). V was pared by 5 bases and J by 3 bases, with 17 bases between. Germline V gives CDR1 SGHTS, CDR2 YDEGEE. CDR3 length: 15 residues.

J is TRBJ2-5 and V is TRBV5-1; 9 bases are shared with TRBD1. J was trimmed by 6 bases and V by 2 bases; bases with no gene match: 5. The CDR3 loop spans 14 amino acids. Germline lookup yields CDR1 SGHRS and CDR2 YFSETQ. The CDR3 region is CASSFRDRVKTQYF. As DNA, the CDR3 is TGCGCCAGCAGCTTCCGGGACAGGGTAAAGACCCAGTACTTC.

This clone appeared a single time. J is TRBJ2-4 and V is TRBV9, with 14 bases fitting TRBD2. With 9 bases clipped from V and 1 base from J, the junction kept 12 bases outside the gene matches. The CDR3 totals 18 residues. Germline V gene data show CDR1 as SGDLS and CDR2 as YYNGEE. The CDR3 coding sequence is TGTGCCACCTTTCACGGACTAGCGGGAGGAAGGGCCAAAAACATTCAGTACTTC. Protein sequence: CATFHGLAGGRAKNIQYF.

This clone showed up just once. The rearrangement joins TRBV11-2 to TRBJ1-2, with D perhaps matching TRBD1 (5 bases). CDR3 length: 15 amino acids. Trimming removed 1 base from V and 2 bases from J, with 11 bases in between. The germline V gene encodes CDR1 SGHAT and CDR2 FQNNGV. In nucleotides, the CDR3 is TGTGCCAGCAGCTTAGCCGGGGGGTGGAACTATGGCTACACCTTC. This codes for CASSLAGGWNYGYTF.